Each of the 12 T cell receptor beta chains below was sequenced from the same sample in a study of blood T cell repertoires in COVID-19. Assay: immunoSEQ multiplex PCR; the TCRdb copy retains only in-frame clones and omits some. The sample lists 350,000 to 550,000 clones, more than 85% seen once, with 4% to 5.5% in the top ten. Sample: peripheral blood. Receptors were obtained from a young woman with acute or convalescent COVID-19.

This clone occurred once. The J gene is TRBJ2-7, the V gene TRBV4-1; D is undetermined. This CDR3 region has 13 residues. Trimming took off 4 bases at V and 1 base at J, with 8 bases between the two ends. CDR1 and CDR2 (germline): MGHRA, YSYEKL. CDR3 amino acids: CASSLRSSYEQYF. CDR3 sequence (DNA): TGCGCCAGCAGCCTTCGGTCTTCCTACGAGCAGTACTTC.

The CDR3 coding sequence is TGTGCCAGCAGTTACTCCGGGGGGACGGGAAATGAGCAGTTCTTC. Translating gives CASSYSGGTGNEQFF. The chain employs TRBV6-5 and TRBJ2-1, with 7 bases matching TRBD2. Looked up from germline, CDR1 is MNHEY and CDR2 is SVGAGI. Trimming removed 0 bases from V and 7 bases from J; junction bases left unmatched: 6. CDR3 length: 15 amino acids.

The rearrangement links TRBV5-6 to TRBJ2-7; maybe TRBD2 (7 bases). The CDR3 length is 14 residues. Trimming left V 6 bases short and J 6 bases short, with 19 bases between. The V gene's germline CDR1 is SGHDT and CDR2 YYEEEE. The CDR3 region is CASNKRGGAGEQYF. DNA of the CDR3: TGTGCCAGCAACAAAAGGGGGGGGGCTGGCGAGCAGTACTTC.

V and J are TRBV5-4 and TRBJ1-1; unclear D gene. The V gene's germline CDR1 is SGHNT and CDR2 YYREEE (reference sequence). CDR3 size: 14 residues. V lost 3 bases, J lost 5 bases, and 14 bases lay in between. Here the CDR3 DNA reads TGTGCCAGCAGCTCGGTGCGGGGTGGTACTGAAGCTTTCTTT. Encoded protein: CASSSVRGGTEAFF.

This clone was recorded only once. The same CDR3 is also encoded by other DNA sequences in this sample. V gene TRBV15 combines with J gene TRBJ1-2; TRBD1 is a possible D gene (5 bases). The CDR3 has 14 amino acids. Trimming stripped 0 bases from V and 4 bases from J, with 9 bases between. Germline V gene sequence: CDR1 LNHNV, CDR2 YYDKDF (reference sequence). Here the CDR3 reads CATSRDLGGYGYTF. The CDR3 DNA reads as TGTGCCACCAGCAGAGATCTGGGGGGCTATGGCTACACCTTC.

This chain joins TRBV5-1 and TRBJ1-2; D not resolved. The CDR3 covers 16 residues. The germline gives CDR1 SGHRS, CDR2 YFSETQ. Trimming took off 0 bases at V and 4 bases at J, with 16 bases between the two ends. The CDR3: CASSLAEVALSYGYTF. The CDR3 DNA follows: TGCGCCAGCAGCTTGGCCGAGGTTGCTTTGAGCTATGGCTACACCTTC.

The chain has TRBV6-5 and TRBJ2-7; 10 bases match TRBD1. Trimming at V came to 1 base and at J to 6 bases, leaving 6 bases not matched to a gene. The CDR3 totals 15 residues. CDR1 is MNHEY, CDR2 SVGAGI, per germline. CDR3 amino acids: CASSYFTGTGAEQYF. The CDR3 DNA reads TGTGCCAGCAGTTACTTCACCGGGACAGGGGCCGAGCAGTACTTC.

V and J are TRBV6-5 and TRBJ2-2; possibly TRBD1 for D (6 bases). CDR3 length: 14 residues. V dropped 7 bases and J dropped 4 bases, with 13 bases sitting between them. Germline CDR1 and CDR2: MNHEY and SVGAGI. The CDR3 sequence: CASNRDRTTGELFF. Here the CDR3 DNA reads TGTGCCAGCAATAGAGACAGGACCACCGGGGAGCTGTTTTTT.

The chain links TRBV6-5 to TRBJ2-1; D remains unclear. CDR3 length: 12 residues. CDR1 is MNHEY and CDR2 is SVGAGI in the germline V gene. Trimming stripped 7 bases from V and 7 bases from J, with 11 bases between. CDR3 in amino acids: CASTTDGNEQFF. The CDR3 DNA reads TGTGCCAGCACCACAGATGGGAATGAGCAGTTCTTC.

V is TRBV5-4 and J is TRBJ1-1, with a tentative D call TRBD1 (6 bases). Trimming shortened V by 4 bases and J by 4 bases, and 17 bases separated the two germline ends. The length of the CDR3 is 15 residues. CDR1 SGHNT and CDR2 YYREEE come from the germline V gene (reference sequence). CDR3 in DNA: TGTGCCAGCAGCGGGACCTTTCAGGGGATCACTGAAGCTTTCTTT. This sequence encodes CASSGTFQGITEAFF.

In its sample, this clone was seen a few times. V is TRBV7-2 and J is TRBJ1-1, with D tentatively TRBD1 (6 bases). The V end was cut by 5 bases, the J end by 1 base, with 11 bases between. Germline V lookup: CDR1 SGHTA, CDR2 FQGNSA. The CDR3 has 14 amino acids. CDR3 bases: TGTGCCAGCAGCCTTTTGGGGGCGAACACTGAAGCTTTCTTT. This gives the protein CASSLLGANTEAFF.

This rearrangement joins TRBV2 to TRBJ2-7; maybe TRBD1 (7 bases). CDR1 is SNHLY and CDR2 is FYNNEI in the germline V gene. This CDR3 is 15 amino acids long. The ends were cut back, 6 bases at V and 2 bases at J, with 17 bases in the middle. Here the CDR3 reads CASRGGQVDPYEQYF. The CDR3 coding sequence is TGTGCCAGCAGGGGAGGACAGGTGGACCCCTACGAGCAGTACTTC.